This T cell receptor beta chain emerged from a study of cytomegalovirus exposure and HLA in healthy donors (dated by TCRdb to between 2016 and 2019). Regarding the complete study: In an earlier analysis of approximately 500 of the donors, 276 Gb of sequence data and some 120 million unique TCR beta sequences from about 179 million T cells were reported. An early release that covered some 640 HLA-typed donors contained about 290 gigabases of sequencing data and tens of millions of unique TCR sequences. Among the roughly 390 genotyped donors, approximately 82% belonged to the genetic ancestry cluster associated with self-reported Caucasian donors. The study aimed to test whether cataloging public T cell receptors could reveal signatures of past pathogen exposure. The study profiled the T cell repertoires of around 700 subjects by immunosequencing and related them to cytomegalovirus serostatus. In addition to the first cohort of around 670 subjects, a separate validation cohort of approximately 130 different subjects was used. To predict cytomegalovirus infection status, the study brought together high-throughput TCR immunosequencing, statistical association of individual TCRs with disease status, and machine learning. In a later analysis, previously published TCR beta repertoires from several hundred donors were re-analyzed and high-resolution HLA genotyping was added so that TCR occurrence patterns could be studied. In the later analysis, no new phenotypic data were used to find candidate immune exposures; instead, reliance was placed on TCR beta sequences and their occurrence across donors. To decide whether each TCR beta V gene segment behaved as functional or pseudogenic, an earlier analysis of over 500 of the donors relied on high-throughput TCR beta sequencing. Donor age, sex, ethnicity and CMV serostatus were compiled together with the repertoire data. In a later genetic analysis, genome-wide SNP genotypes for 398 of the 666 donors were used, and that subset was treated as a discovery cohort. All discovery cohort repertoires had been generated on a single sequencing platform. Class I and class II HLA loci were covered by the typing at four-digit resolution. Typing coverage differed by locus: A, B, C, DRB1 and DQB1 were typed in roughly 620-640 donors, DQA1 in 500 to 550, DPA1 in around 600, and DPB1 in just under 490. About five DR-DQ haplotypes were treated as single units for association and clustering because of strong linkage in the cohort. On average, about 240,000 unique TCR beta nucleotide sequences were sequenced per donor among some 420 genotyped donors of the cohort, with 15% to 20% of those sequences being non-productive. General study outcomes and caveats: Correlated functional status among segregating V segments might reflect linkage disequilibrium, but an unknown experimental factor could not be ruled out. A later analysis associated some 17,000 TCR beta sequences with specific HLA alleles at a false discovery rate of 0.05. Several of the top co-occurrence clusters appeared to be linked to parvovirus B19, influenza, CMV and Epstein-Barr virus, according to a later analysis. A cluster of highly shared sequence variants was judged likely to be a technical artifact of the sequencing pipeline. In a later analysis, the rate of TCR association differed among HLA loci, with DRB1 alleles having the most associated TCRs and HLA-C alleles having the fewest. Assigning TCR associations to individual alleles was difficult when HLA alleles, especially DR and DQ, strongly co-occurred. In a later analysis, HLA-associated TCR beta chains were found to be more clonally expanded and to have lower generation probabilities than equally common non-associated chains. The only immune exposure information available for the cohort was CMV serostatus. Because counts were too low, about 17 rarely observed V segments, including chromosome 9 orphons, were excluded from the earlier analysis of 587 of the donors. Cytomegalovirus status was reported to be diagnosed by the classifier with high specificity and sensitivity in both the original and validation cohorts. The authors suggested that the approach could potentially be extended to other disease states and immunological phenotypes. Roughly uniform sequencing depth across donors was assumed in presence/absence analyses, although this assumption may not hold. V-gene and J-gene trimming of TCR beta chains was associated with a missense DCLRE1C variant in a later genetic analysis, and the association was replicated in an independent cohort. In vitro tests confirmed that three of the cytomegalovirus-associated TCR beta chains recognize cytomegalovirus antigens. A further reported finding was that TCR beta sequences accurately predicted the HLA-A and HLA-B alleles for most subjects in the first cohort. Some IMGT-functional V segments, including TRBV6-2 and TRBV6-3, could not be told apart with the 87-base-pair reads, so those segments were excluded. Only TCR beta chains were sequenced in this cohort, and the absence of alpha or paired-chain data limited detectable features. The study gave a list of around 170 TCR beta chains associated with cytomegalovirus. Most TCR sequences were seen in very few donors, while some public TCRs were found in many individuals. An earlier analysis of several hundred of the donors showed that most TCR beta V segments appeared in productive rearrangements either about 87% or about 30% of the time, which broadly matched IMGT annotations. Because HLA typing was unavailable for some donors at each locus, only the typed subset was used in association tests. A later genetic analysis reported fewer N-insertions in productive TCRs among donors in an Asian-associated ancestry cluster than the approximately 700-donor mean. In a later analysis, most CMV-associated TCR beta chains were found to appear HLA-restricted, with HLA associations seemingly driven largely by CMV exposure.

The library came from the immunoSEQ multiplex PCR assay. For the multiplex PCR, a mixture combining 60 forward primers for TCR Vbeta segments and 13 reverse primers for TCR Jbeta segments was used. A multiplex PCR assay on genomic DNA amplified the CDR3 region of rearranged TCR beta genes. The Illumina HiSeq System was used to sequence the amplified TCR beta libraries as 87-base-pair reads. The source study handled its data this way. A later analysis tallied roughly 76 million unique TCR beta chains across the 550 to 850 repertoires, and around 10 million of those chains were shared by two or more donors. A nearest-neighbor algorithm error-corrected the raw reads and collapsed the reads into unique sequences, merging closely related sequences to remove PCR and sequencing errors. CDR3 sequences were aligned to IMGT reference sequences to assign V, D and J gene segments. For a sequence to be retained, a match of at least six nucleotides was required to both a V gene segment and a J gene segment. Rearrangements were classified as productive when the CDR3 lacked stop codons and remained in frame with V and J, and all other rearrangements were classified as non-productive. Following IMGT convention, CDR3 was defined as the stretch from the second conserved V-encoded cysteine to the conserved J-encoded phenylalanine. The earlier analysis of 500 to 600 of the donors excluded sequences that lacked an unambiguous match to a single V gene segment. An earlier analysis of a few hundred of the donors called V segments functional above 56.7% productive rearrangements and segregating when the between-donor standard deviation exceeded 5%. A statistical classification framework was built to diagnose cytomegalovirus status from the catalog of TCR beta chain sequences. A later analysis assigned V and J genes by comparing TCR nucleotide sequences with IMGT/GENE-DB human TR gene sequences. Using the TCRdist pipeline, a later analysis assigned CDR3 sequences along with most-parsimonious VDJ recombination scenarios. In a later analysis, each TCR beta chain was defined by its CDR3 amino acid sequence together with its V-gene family, and reads without a unique V-gene family were excluded. As a way to deal with suspected cross-contamination and a sequencing artifact, a later analysis dropped over 550 nucleotide sequences that were highly shared and had low generation probability. For each public chain, a later analysis derived a clonal expansion index from normalized ranks of inferred template counts within each repertoire. Generation probabilities in a later analysis came from a VDJ recombination model fitted to out-of-frame rearrangements, and those results were checked against IGoR. In a later analysis, hypergeometric tests were used to score TCR-TCR, TCR-HLA and TCR-CMV co-occurrence, with a repertoire-size bias correction applied to TCR pairs. A later analysis estimated false discovery rates by permuting HLA or CMV assignments 20 times. In a later analysis, co-occurring TCRs were grouped using DBSCAN, with TCRdist sequence similarity added in when clustering inside HLA-allele-positive subsets. Repertoires with fewer than 30,000 or more than 120,000 public chains, plus five repertoires with anomalous nucleotide sharing, were excluded from co-occurrence clustering. TCRdb's version of the immuneACCESS table is confined to in-frame rearrangements and falls short of the full clone set. An unresolved V gene accounts for under half of the shortfall where checked; the remainder is of unknown origin. The DNA was the basis for D and trimming; V, J and clone size are from that table. The sample contains 130,000 to 150,000 clones, 60% to 85% of them found a single time. The ten top clones hold less than 3.5% of the sample.

V is pared back by 1 base and J by 1 base, with 8 bases lying between the germline termini. The CDR3 runs 14 residues from the cysteine to the phenylalanine. This entry keeps only the CDR3 DNA: 42 bases, framed from base 1. The germline V gene encodes CDR1 SQVTM and CDR2 ANQGSEA. As for this clone: Which antigen it targets is not known. Base-call qualities are not available, and no considerably larger clone is one nucleotide away.

The cohort comprised 670 or so healthy bone marrow donors. At the time of sampling, all cohort members were nominally healthy, though unrecorded immune exposures were likely present. The donor was CMV seronegative and was included in the group of 352 seronegative cohort members. Each donor provided a peripheral blood sample, and peripheral blood mononuclear cells were used for TCR beta sequencing. The Qiagen DNeasy Blood Extraction Kit was used to extract genomic DNA from the blood cell samples. This chain is built from TRBV29-1 and TRBJ1-3; the D gene is possibly TRBD1, with 6 bases matching. The TCR was taken from a male donor in good health and CMV-seronegative. Sequencing used PBMCs. The CDR3 in this case is CSVEGGLSGNTIYF. In nucleotides, the sequence is TGCAGCGTTGAAGGGGGGCTGTCTGGAAACACCATATATTTT.